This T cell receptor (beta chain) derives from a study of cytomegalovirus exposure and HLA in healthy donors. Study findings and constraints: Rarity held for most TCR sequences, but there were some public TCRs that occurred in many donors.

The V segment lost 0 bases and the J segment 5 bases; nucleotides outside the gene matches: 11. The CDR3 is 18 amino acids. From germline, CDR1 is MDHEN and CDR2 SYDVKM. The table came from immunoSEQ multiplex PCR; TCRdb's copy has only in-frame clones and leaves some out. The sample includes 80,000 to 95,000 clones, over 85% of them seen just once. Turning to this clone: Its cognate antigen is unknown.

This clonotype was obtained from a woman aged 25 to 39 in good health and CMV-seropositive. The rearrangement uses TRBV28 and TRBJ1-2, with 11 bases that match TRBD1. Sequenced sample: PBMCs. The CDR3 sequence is CASSLWRTGGAYLYGYTF. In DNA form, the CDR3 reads TGTGCCAGCAGTTTATGGAGGACAGGGGGCGCTTATCTATATGGCTACACCTTC.